This T cell receptor (beta chain) was profiled in a study of blood T cell repertoires in COVID-19. In the source study's methods: Estimated nucleated cell counts came from reference gene primer amplification. Libraries were prepared by immunoSEQ multiplex PCR; TCRdb keeps only in-frame clonotypes and omits some of them. The DNA was the basis for D and trimming; V, J and clone size are from that table. The sample includes a few hundred thousand clones, around 86% seen only once; the top ten take 2.2%. After removal of 5 bases from V and 4 bases from J, the junction contained 13 bases not matched to a gene. CDR1 MNHNY and CDR2 SVGAGI come from the germline V gene (reference sequence). The CDR3 covers 19 residues.

Sequenced sample: peripheral blood. The TCR was taken from a young man who had recovered from COVID-19. The chain uses TRBV6-6 and TRBJ2-3; 15 positions agree with TRBD2. DNA for the CDR3: TGTGCCAGCAGTCCTTACAGGACTAGCGGGGGGGTATTCCCAGATACGCAGTATTTT. Its protein is CASSPYRTSGGVFPDTQYF.